The 6 T cell receptor beta chains reported below all come from one sample, sequenced in a study of response to subunit inactivated influenza vaccine. TCRdb independently ran MiXCR on the RT-PCR reads; one entry per CDR3 protein. This table holds about 570,000 distinct CDR3 sequences, 10% to 15% found once. The sample consisted of PBMCs from blood, taken on the day of vaccination. These receptors were collected from a man aged 50 to 59 who received an inactivated influenza vaccine.

This clonotype was recorded a few times. The chain joins TRBV5-6 to TRBJ2-2; perhaps TRBD1 as D (6 bases). Germline CDR1 SGHDT, CDR2 YYEEEE. CDR3 length: 15 residues. V gave up 2 bases and J gave up 3 bases, with 11 bases separating them. CDR3 DNA: TGTGCCAGCAGCTTCAGGGGATGGTACACCGGGGAGCTGTTTTTT. Encoded protein: CASSFRGWYTGELFF.

This clonotype was counted only a few times. The gene calls are TRBV7-9 and TRBJ2-7; no firm D call. From germline, CDR1 is SEHNR and CDR2 FQNEAQ (reference sequence). V lost 5 bases to trimming and J lost 7 bases, with 12 bases between them. The CDR3 is 12 amino acids. The CDR3 region is CASSADVAEQYF. The CDR3 DNA follows: TGTGCCAGCAGCGCAGACGTGGCGGAGCAGTACTTC.

This clonotype has only a few counts. The chain is built from TRBV10-3 and TRBJ1-5, with TRBD1 as a possible D gene (5 bases). CDR1 ENHRY and CDR2 SYGVKD come from the germline V gene. V was shortened by 2 bases and J by 8 bases, with 13 bases between the two germline ends. The CDR3 has 14 residues. The CDR3 reads CAISEEVGVKPQHF. The CDR3 DNA is TGTGCCATCAGTGAGGAAGTGGGGGTGAAGCCCCAGCATTTT.

This clonotype occurred many times. The gene calls are TRBV20-1 and TRBJ2-5; D may be TRBD1 (5 bases). Trimming removed 5 bases at V and 4 bases at J, with 8 bases between. CDR3 length equals 11 residues. Germline V gives CDR1 DFQATT, CDR2 SNEGSKA (reference sequence). Written as DNA, the CDR3 is TGCAGTGCTTTAGGGGCAGAGACCCAGTACTTC. Protein product: CSALGAETQYF.

V usage is TRBV10-3 and J usage is TRBJ2-7, with D unresolved. Germline V gene data show CDR1 as ENHRY and CDR2 as SYGVKD. V lost 2 bases, J lost 2 bases, and 4 bases lay in between. This CDR3 has 12 amino acids. The CDR3 spells CAISEVAYEQYF. The CDR3, as DNA: TGTGCCATCAGTGAGGTCGCCTACGAGCAGTACTTC.

The table lists this clonotype with many counts. The chain is built from TRBV12-3 or TRBV12-4 and TRBJ2-7, with TRBD2 identical over 9 bases. This CDR3 has 14 amino acids. Trimming took 4 bases from V and 3 from J; bases not matched to a gene: 4. The CDR3 nucleotides are TGTGCCAGCAGTTATAGCGGGAGCGGCTACGAGCAGTACTTC. Protein sequence: CASSYSGSGYEQYF.